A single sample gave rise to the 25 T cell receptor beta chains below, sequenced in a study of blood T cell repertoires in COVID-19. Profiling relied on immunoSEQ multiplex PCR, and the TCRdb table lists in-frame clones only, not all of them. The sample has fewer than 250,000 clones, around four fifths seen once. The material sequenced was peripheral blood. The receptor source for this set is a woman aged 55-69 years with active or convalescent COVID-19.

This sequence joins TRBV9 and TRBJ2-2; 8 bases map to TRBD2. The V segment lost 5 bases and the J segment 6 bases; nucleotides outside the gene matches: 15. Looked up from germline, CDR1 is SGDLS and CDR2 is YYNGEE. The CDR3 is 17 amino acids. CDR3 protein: CASSAPGGPVLSGELFF. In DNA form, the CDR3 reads TGTGCCAGCAGTGCCCCGGGAGGGCCCGTTCTCTCCGGGGAGCTGTTTTTT.

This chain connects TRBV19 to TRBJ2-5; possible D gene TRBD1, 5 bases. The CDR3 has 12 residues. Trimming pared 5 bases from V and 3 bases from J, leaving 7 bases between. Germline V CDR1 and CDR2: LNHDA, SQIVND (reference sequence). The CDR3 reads CASSQGKETQYF. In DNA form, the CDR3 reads TGTGCCAGTAGTCAGGGTAAAGAGACCCAGTACTTC.

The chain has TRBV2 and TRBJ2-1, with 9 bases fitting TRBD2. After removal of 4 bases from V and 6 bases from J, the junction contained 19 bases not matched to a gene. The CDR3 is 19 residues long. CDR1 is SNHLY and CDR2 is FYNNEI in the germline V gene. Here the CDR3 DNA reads TGTGCCAGCAGTGGAGGGGATAGCGGGAGCCCGACTGGTCTCAATGAGCAGTTCTTC. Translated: CASSGGDSGSPTGLNEQFF.

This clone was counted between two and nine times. The CDR3: CASRIRDRGSSNQPQHF. CDR3 nucleotide sequence: TGTGCCAGCAGGATAAGGGACAGGGGATCTAGCAATCAGCCCCAGCATTTT. This rearrangement joins TRBV7-6 to TRBJ1-5, with 10 bases matching TRBD1. V lost 6 bases and J lost 0; bases outside the gene matches: 8. The CDR3 totals 17 residues. The germline gives CDR1 SGHVS, CDR2 FNYEAQ. Using reference TRBV7-6 and TRBJ1-5 for the parts outside the CDR3, the full variable domain is GAGVSQSPRYKVTKRGQDVALRCDPISGHVSLYWYRQALGQGPEFLTYFNYEAQQDKSGLPNDRFSAERPEGSISTLTIQRTEQRDSAMYRCASRIRDRGSSNQPQHFGDGTRLSIL.

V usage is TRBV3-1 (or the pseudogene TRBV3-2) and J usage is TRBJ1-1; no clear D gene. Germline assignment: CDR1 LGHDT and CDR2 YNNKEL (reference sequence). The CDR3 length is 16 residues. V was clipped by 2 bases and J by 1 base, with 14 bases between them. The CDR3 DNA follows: TGTGCCAGCAGCCAACGCCGGAGTTTAACGAACACTGAAGCTTTCTTT. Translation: CASSQRRSLTNTEAFF.

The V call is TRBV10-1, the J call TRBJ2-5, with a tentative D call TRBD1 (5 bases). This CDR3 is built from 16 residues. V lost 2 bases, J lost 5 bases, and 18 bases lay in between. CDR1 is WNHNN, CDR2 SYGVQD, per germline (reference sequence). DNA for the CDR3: TGCGCCAGCAGTGAGGGCAAAAGGGGAAATAGGGAGACCCAGTACTTC. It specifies CASSEGKRGNRETQYF.

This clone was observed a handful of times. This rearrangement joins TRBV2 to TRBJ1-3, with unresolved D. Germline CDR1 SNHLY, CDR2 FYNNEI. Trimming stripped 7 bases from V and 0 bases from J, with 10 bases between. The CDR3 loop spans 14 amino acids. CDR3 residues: CASTRVVSGNTIYF. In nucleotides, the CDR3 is TGTGCCAGCACCCGGGTCGTCTCTGGAAACACCATATATTTT.

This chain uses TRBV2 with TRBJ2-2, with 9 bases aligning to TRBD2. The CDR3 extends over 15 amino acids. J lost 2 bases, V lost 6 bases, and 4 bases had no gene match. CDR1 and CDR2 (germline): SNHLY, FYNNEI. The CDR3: CASRRLAVNTGELFF. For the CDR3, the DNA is TGTGCCAGCAGGAGACTAGCGGTAAACACCGGGGAGCTGTTTTTT. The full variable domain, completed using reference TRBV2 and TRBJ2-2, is EPEVTQTPSHQVTQMGQEVILRCVPISNHLYFYWYRQILGQKVEFLVSFYNNEISEKSEIFDDQFSVERPDGSNFTLKIRSTKLEDSAMYFCASRRLAVNTGELFFGEGSRLTVL.

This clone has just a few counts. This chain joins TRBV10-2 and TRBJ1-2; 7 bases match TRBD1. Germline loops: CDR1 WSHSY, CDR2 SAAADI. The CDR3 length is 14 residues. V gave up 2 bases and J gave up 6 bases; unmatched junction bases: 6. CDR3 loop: CASSETDRRDGYTF. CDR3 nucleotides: TGCGCCAGCAGTGAGACGGACAGGCGTGATGGCTACACCTTC.

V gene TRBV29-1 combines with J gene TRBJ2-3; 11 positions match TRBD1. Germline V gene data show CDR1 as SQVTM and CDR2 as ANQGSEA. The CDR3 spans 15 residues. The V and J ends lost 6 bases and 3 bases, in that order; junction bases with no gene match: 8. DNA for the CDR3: TGCAGCGTCCCCCGGGACAGGGGGTGGACAGATACGCAGTATTTT. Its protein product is CSVPRDRGWTDTQYF.

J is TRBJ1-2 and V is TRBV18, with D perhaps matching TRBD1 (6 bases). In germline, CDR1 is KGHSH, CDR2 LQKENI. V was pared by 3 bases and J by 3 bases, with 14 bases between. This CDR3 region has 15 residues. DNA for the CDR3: TGTGCCAGCTCACCCAATGGGGGCTCTGACTATGGCTACACCTTC. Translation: CASSPNGGSDYGYTF.

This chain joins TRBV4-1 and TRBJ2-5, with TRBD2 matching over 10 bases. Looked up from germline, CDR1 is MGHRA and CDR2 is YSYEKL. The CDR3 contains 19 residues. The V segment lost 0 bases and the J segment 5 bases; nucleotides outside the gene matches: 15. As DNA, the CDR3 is TGCGCCAGCAGCCAAGATCTGAATAGGGCTAGCGGGAGTTCGGAGACCCAGTACTTC. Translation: CASSQDLNRASGSSETQYF.

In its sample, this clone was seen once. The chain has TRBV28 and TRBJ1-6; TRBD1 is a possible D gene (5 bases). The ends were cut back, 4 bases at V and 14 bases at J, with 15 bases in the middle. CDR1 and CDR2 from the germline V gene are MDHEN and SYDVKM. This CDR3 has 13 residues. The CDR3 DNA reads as TGTGCCAGCAGTTCCCCTCCAGGGCCCACCCTCCACTTT. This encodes CASSSPPGPTLHF.

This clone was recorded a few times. Here the CDR3 reads CATSRAPGGLGLADSDTQYF. The CDR3 DNA sequence: TGTGCCACCAGCAGAGCCCCCGGAGGTCTAGGACTAGCGGATTCAGATACGCAGTATTTT. V and J are TRBV15 and TRBJ2-3, with 10 bases matching TRBD2. The V gene's germline CDR1 is LNHNV and CDR2 YYDKDF (reference sequence). The CDR3 length is 20 residues. V dropped 1 base and J dropped 4; count of bases not matched to a gene: 17. Looking up the rest from reference TRBV15 and TRBJ2-3 gives the full variable domain: DAMVIQNPRYQVTQFGKPVTLSCSQTLNHNVMYWYQQKSSQAPKLLFHYYDKDFNNEADTPDNFQSRRPNTSFCFLDIRSPGLGDTAMYLCATSRAPGGLGLADSDTQYFGPGTRLTVL.

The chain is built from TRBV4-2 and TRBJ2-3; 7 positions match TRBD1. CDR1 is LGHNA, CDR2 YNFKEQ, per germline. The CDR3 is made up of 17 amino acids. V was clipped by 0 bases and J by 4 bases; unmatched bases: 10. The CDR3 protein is CASSQDMDRRRADTQYF. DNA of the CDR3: TGTGCCAGCAGCCAAGATATGGACAGGCGAAGGGCAGATACGCAGTATTTT.

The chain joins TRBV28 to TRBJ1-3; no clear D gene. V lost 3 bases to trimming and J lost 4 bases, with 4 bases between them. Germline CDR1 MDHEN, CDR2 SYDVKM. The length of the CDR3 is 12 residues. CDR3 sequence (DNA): TGTGCCAGCAGTTTTAGAGGAAACACCATATATTTT. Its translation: CASSFRGNTIYF.

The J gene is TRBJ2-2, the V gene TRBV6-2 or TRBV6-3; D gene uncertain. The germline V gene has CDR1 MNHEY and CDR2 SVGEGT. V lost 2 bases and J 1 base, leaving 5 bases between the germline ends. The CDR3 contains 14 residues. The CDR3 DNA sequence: TGTGCCAGCAGTTACCAGATGAACACCGGGGAGCTGTTTTTT. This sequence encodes CASSYQMNTGELFF.

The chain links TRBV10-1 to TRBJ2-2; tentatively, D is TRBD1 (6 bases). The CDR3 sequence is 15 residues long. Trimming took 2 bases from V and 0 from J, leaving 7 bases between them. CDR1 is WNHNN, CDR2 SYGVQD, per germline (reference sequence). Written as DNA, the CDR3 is TGCGCCAGCAGTGAGGACAGGACGAACACCGGGGAGCTGTTTTTT. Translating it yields CASSEDRTNTGELFF.

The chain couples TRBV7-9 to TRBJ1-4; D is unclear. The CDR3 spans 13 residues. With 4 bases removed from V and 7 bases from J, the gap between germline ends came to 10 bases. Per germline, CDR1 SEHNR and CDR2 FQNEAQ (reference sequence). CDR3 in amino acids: CASSSNEGEKLFF. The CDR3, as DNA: TGTGCCAGCAGCTCCAACGAGGGTGAAAAACTGTTTTTT. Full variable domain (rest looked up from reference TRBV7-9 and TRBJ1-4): DTGVSQNPRHKITKRGQNVTFRCDPISEHNRLYWYRQTLGQGPEFLTYFQNEAQLEKSRLLSDRFSAERPKGSFSTLEIQRTEQGDSAMYLCASSSNEGEKLFFGSGTQLSVL.

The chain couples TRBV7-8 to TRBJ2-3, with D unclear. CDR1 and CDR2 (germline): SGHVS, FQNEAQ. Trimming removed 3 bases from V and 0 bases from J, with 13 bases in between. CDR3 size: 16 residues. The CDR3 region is CASSFQWRSSTDTQYF. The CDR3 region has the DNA TGTGCCAGCAGCTTCCAGTGGCGGTCTAGCACAGATACGCAGTATTTT.

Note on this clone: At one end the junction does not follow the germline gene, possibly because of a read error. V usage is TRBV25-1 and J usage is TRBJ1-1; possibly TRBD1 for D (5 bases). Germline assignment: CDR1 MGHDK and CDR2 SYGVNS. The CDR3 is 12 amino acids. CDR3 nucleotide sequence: TGTGCCAGCAAGGGGCGTAACATTGAAGCTTTCTTT. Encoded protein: CASKGRNIEAFF.

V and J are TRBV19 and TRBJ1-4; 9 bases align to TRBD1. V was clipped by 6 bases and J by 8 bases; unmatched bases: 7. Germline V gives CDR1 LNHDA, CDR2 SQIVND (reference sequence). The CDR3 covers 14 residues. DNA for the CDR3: TGTGCCAGTAGATGGACAGGGGTGGAAGAAAAACTGTTTTTT. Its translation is CASRWTGVEEKLFF. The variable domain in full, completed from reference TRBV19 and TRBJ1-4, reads DGGITQSPKYLFRKEGQNVTLSCEQNLNHDAMYWYRQDPGQGLRLIYYSQIVNDFQKGDIAEGYSVSREKKESFPLTVTSAQKNPTAFYLCASRWTGVEEKLFFGSGTQLSVL.

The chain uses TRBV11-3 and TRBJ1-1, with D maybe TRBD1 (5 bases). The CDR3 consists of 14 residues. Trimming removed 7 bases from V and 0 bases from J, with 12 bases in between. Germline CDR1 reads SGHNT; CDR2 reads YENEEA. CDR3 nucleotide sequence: TGTGCCAGCAAGGGGATTCCCATGAACACTGAAGCTTTCTTT. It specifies CASKGIPMNTEAFF.

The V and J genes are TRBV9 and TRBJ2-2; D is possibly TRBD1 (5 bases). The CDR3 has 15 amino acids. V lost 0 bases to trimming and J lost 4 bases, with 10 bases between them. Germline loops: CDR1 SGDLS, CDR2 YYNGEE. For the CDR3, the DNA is TGTGCCAGCAGCGTAGGGGCCAGGGCCACCGGGGAGCTGTTTTTT. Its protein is CASSVGARATGELFF.

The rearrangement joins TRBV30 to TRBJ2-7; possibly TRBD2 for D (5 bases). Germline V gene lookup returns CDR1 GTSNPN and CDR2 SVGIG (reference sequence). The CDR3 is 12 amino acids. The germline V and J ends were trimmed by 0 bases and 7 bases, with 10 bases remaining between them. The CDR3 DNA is TGTGCCTGGAGTGTGTCCGGGGAAGAGCAGTACTTC. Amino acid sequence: CAWSVSGEEQYF.